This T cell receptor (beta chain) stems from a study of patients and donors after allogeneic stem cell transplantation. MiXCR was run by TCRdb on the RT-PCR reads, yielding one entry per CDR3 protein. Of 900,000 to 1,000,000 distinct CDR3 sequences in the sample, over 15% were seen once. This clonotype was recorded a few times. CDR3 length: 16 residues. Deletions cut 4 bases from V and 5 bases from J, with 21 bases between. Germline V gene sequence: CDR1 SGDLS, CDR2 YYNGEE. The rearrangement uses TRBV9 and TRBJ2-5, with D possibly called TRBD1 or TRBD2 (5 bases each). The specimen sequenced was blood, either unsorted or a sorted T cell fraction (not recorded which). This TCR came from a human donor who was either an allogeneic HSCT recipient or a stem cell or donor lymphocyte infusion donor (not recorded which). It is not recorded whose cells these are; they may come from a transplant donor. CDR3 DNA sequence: TGTGCCAGCAGCCCCGAGGGGCGTCCTGGATGGGAGACCCAGTACTTC. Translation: CASSPEGRPGWETQYF. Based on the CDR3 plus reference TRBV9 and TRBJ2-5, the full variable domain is DSGVTQTPKHLITATGQRVTLRCSPRSGDLSVYWYQQSLDQGLQFLIQYYNGEERAKGNILERFSAQQFPDLHSELNLSSLELGDSALYFCASSPEGRPGWETQYFGPGTRLLVL.